Listed here are 26 T cell receptor beta chains from one sample, sequenced in a study of cytomegalovirus exposure and HLA in healthy donors. TCRdb's copy holds only in-frame clones and misses some; the assay was immunoSEQ multiplex PCR. This sample has under 85,000 clones, with approximately 93% found just once. Sequenced: PBMCs. The receptor set was obtained from a woman under 30 in good health and CMV-seropositive.

The chain links TRBV29-1 to TRBJ2-6; no definite D call. The CDR3 runs 13 residues. V was cut by 1 base and J by 1 base, with 2 bases left in between. From germline, CDR1 is SQVTM and CDR2 ANQGSEA. The chain's CDR3 is CSVEVSGANVLTF. DNA for the CDR3: TGCAGCGTTGAAGTATCTGGGGCCAACGTCCTGACTTTC. The full variable domain, its missing parts supplied by reference TRBV29-1 and TRBJ2-6, is SAVISQKPSRDICQRGTSLTIQCQVDSQVTMMFWYRQQPGQSLTLIATANQGSEATYESGFVIDKFPISRPNLTFSTLTVSNMSPEDSSIYLCSVEVSGANVLTFGAGSRLTVL.

The chain couples TRBV7-9 to TRBJ1-2, with TRBD1 matching 7 bases. V shed 4 bases and J 4 bases; nucleotides not matched to a gene: 3. Germline V CDR1 and CDR2: SEHNR, FQNEAQ (reference sequence). This CDR3 is 13 amino acids long. CDR3 sequence (DNA): TGTGCCAGCAGCTCGGGACAGCTCTATGGCTACACCTTC. Translating it yields CASSSGQLYGYTF.

This chain links TRBV6-6 with TRBJ2-5; 14 bases are a match to TRBD2. The CDR3 sequence is 14 residues long. J was trimmed by 5 bases and V by 8 bases; bases with no gene match: 4. Germline V gene sequence: CDR1 MNHNY, CDR2 SVGAGI (reference sequence). The CDR3 spells CASGTSGGGETQYF. The CDR3 DNA follows: TGTGCCAGCGGGACTAGCGGGGGCGGGGAGACCCAGTACTTC.

The gene calls are TRBV7-8 and TRBJ1-4, with a weak D call TRBD1 (5 bases). CDR1 is SGHVS, CDR2 FQNEAQ, per germline. The CDR3 contains 15 residues. V lost 4 bases to trimming and J lost 4 bases, with 13 bases between them. This chain's CDR3 is CASSSPGDYNEKLFF. The CDR3 nucleotides read TGTGCCAGCAGCTCCCCGGGGGATTATAATGAAAAACTGTTTTTT.

The chain has TRBV6-1 and TRBJ2-7, with 12 bases identical to TRBD2. This CDR3 region has 13 residues. Germline CDR1 MNHNS, CDR2 SASEGT. CDR3 DNA: TGTGGCATACTAGCGGGGGGAACCTACGAGCAGTACTTC. Amino acids: CGILAGGTYEQYF.

This chain uses TRBV5-6 with TRBJ2-7; 8 bases are shared with TRBD2. The CDR3 has 15 residues. The germline gives CDR1 SGHDT, CDR2 YYEEEE. Unmatched junction bases numbered 7, after V lost 2 bases and J lost 3 bases. CDR3 sequence: CASSFLREGDYEQYF. The CDR3 DNA is TGTGCCAGCAGCTTTCTCCGGGAGGGAGACTACGAGCAGTACTTC.

J is TRBJ1-2 and V is TRBV7-2; D not certain. With 1 base removed from V and 3 bases from J, the gap between germline ends came to 12 bases. CDR1 is SGHTA, CDR2 FQGNSA, per germline. The CDR3 has 15 amino acids. CDR3 in DNA: TGTGCCAGCAGCTTAGGATTAGGCCGGGACTATGGCTACACCTTC. This encodes CASSLGLGRDYGYTF.

The chain has TRBV6-5 and TRBJ2-5; D is undetermined. V was shortened by 1 base and J by 4 bases, with 13 bases between the two germline ends. This CDR3 contains 15 residues. CDR1 is MNHEY, CDR2 SVGAGI, per germline. Written as DNA, the CDR3 is TGTGCCAGCAGTTACTACCCAGAGGTGGGAGAGACCCAGTACTTC. Protein: CASSYYPEVGETQYF.

V and J are TRBV10-3 and TRBJ1-6, with 8 bases that match TRBD1. The CDR3 contains 16 residues. Germline CDR1 reads ENHRY; CDR2 reads SYGVKD. Trimming cost V 6 bases and J 0 bases; bases outside gene matches: 4. CDR3 sequence reads: CAIRDGQGSYNSPLHF. CDR3 nucleotide sequence: TGTGCCATCAGGGATGGACAGGGCTCCTATAATTCACCCCTCCACTTT.

The rearrangement uses TRBV27 and TRBJ1-4; 8 bases are a match to TRBD1. Unmatched junction bases numbered 5, after V lost 3 bases and J lost 8 bases. The CDR3 extends over 14 amino acids. The germline gives CDR1 MNHEY, CDR2 SMNVEV (reference sequence). In nucleotides, the CDR3 is TGTGCCAGCAGTTTTTACAGGGGGAGCGAAAAACTGTTTTTT. Translating it yields CASSFYRGSEKLFF.

The rearrangement uses TRBV28 and TRBJ1-1; TRBD1 matches 9 bases. This CDR3 contains 12 residues. Germline trimming cut 3 bases from V and 10 bases from J; bases unmatched to any gene: 3. Germline CDR1 reads MDHEN; CDR2 reads SYDVKM. For the CDR3, the DNA is TGTGCCAGCAGTTTCCGGACAGGGGCAGCTTTCTTT. Translating it yields CASSFRTGAAFF.

In its sample, this clone was seen once. V gene TRBV19 combines with J gene TRBJ1-6, with D hard to call. V lost 3 bases, J lost 0 bases, and 18 bases lay in between. Per germline, CDR1 LNHDA and CDR2 SQIVND (reference sequence). The CDR3 is made up of 19 amino acids. The CDR3 sequence is CASSIASVRRSSYNSPLHF. The DNA of the CDR3 is TGTGCCAGTAGTATTGCCTCGGTCAGGAGGAGCTCCTATAATTCACCCCTCCACTTT. The variable domain in full, with the rest retrieved from reference TRBV19 and TRBJ1-6, is DGGITQSPKYLFRKEGQNVTLSCEQNLNHDAMYWYRQDPGQGLRLIYYSQIVNDFQKGDIAEGYSVSREKKESFPLTVTSAQKNPTAFYLCASSIASVRRSSYNSPLHFGNGTRLTVT.

This chain connects TRBV7-9 to TRBJ1-1; D gene ambiguous. This CDR3 has 13 residues. Germline V CDR1 and CDR2: SEHNR, FQNEAQ (reference sequence). V shed 6 bases and J shed 1 base, with 9 bases lying between them. The CDR3 DNA reads TGTGCCAGCAGATTCCGGGGGAACACTGAAGCTTTCTTT. Its translation is CASRFRGNTEAFF.

The chain is built from TRBV7-2 and TRBJ1-2; tentatively, D is TRBD1 (5 bases). Trimming removed 5 bases from V and 4 bases from J, with 11 bases in between. This CDR3 comprises 13 residues. Germline loops: CDR1 SGHTA, CDR2 FQGNSA. The CDR3 protein is CASSPRVGYGYTF. The DNA for the CDR3 is TGTGCCAGCAGCCCCAGGGTCGGCTATGGCTACACCTTC.

The gene calls are TRBV11-1 and TRBJ1-1, with no clear D. Germline V gives CDR1 SGHAT, CDR2 FQDESV (reference sequence). Trimming stripped 1 base from V and 2 bases from J, with 5 bases between. The CDR3 runs to 13 residues. CDR3 DNA: TGTGCCAGCAGCTTAGGGCTTAACACTGAAGCTTTCTTT. Translation gives CASSLGLNTEAFF.

The chain carries TRBV7-9 and TRBJ2-7; tentatively, D is TRBD1 (6 bases). The germline V and J ends were trimmed by 5 bases and 7 bases, with 27 bases remaining between them. Per the germline V gene, CDR1 is SEHNR and CDR2 is FQNEAQ (reference sequence). The CDR3 consists of 17 residues. The CDR3 reads CASSLSTGTSDQGEQYF. The CDR3 DNA reads as TGTGCCAGCAGCCTATCCACCGGGACGTCGGACCAGGGGGAGCAGTACTTC.

The rearrangement links TRBV27 to TRBJ2-7; weak D call: TRBD2 (6 bases). The CDR3 totals 13 residues. The germline V and J ends were trimmed by 4 bases and 4 bases, with 11 bases remaining between them. Germline V gene lookup returns CDR1 MNHEY and CDR2 SMNVEV (reference sequence). DNA of the CDR3: TGTGCCAGCAGTTGGGGGGTACGATACGAGCAGTACTTC. Its protein is CASSWGVRYEQYF.

The chain carries TRBV7-9 and TRBJ2-6; 8 bases are shared with TRBD1. V lost 5 bases and J lost 1; bases outside the gene matches: 10. The CDR3 is made up of 18 amino acids. Per germline, CDR1 SEHNR and CDR2 FQNEAQ (reference sequence). The CDR3 loop is CASSTTTGVGSGANVLTF. In nucleotides, the CDR3 is TGTGCCAGCAGCACCACGACAGGGGTGGGTTCTGGGGCCAACGTCCTGACTTTC.

V is TRBV30 and J is TRBJ2-5; TRBD2 matches at 8 bases. In germline, CDR1 is GTSNPN, CDR2 SVGIG (reference sequence). V shed 0 bases and J 6 bases; nucleotides not matched to a gene: 9. The CDR3 contains 15 residues. The CDR3 DNA follows: TGTGCCTGGAGTGTCGGGACTAGGGGCCCCAAGACCCAGTACTTC. Translating gives CAWSVGTRGPKTQYF. Full variable domain (outside the CDR3, taken from reference TRBV30 and TRBJ2-5): SQTIHQWPATLVQPVGSPLSLECTVEGTSNPNLYWYRQAAGRGLQLLFYSVGIGQISSEVPQNLSASRPQDRQFILSSKKLLLSDSGFYLCAWSVGTRGPKTQYFGPGTRLLVL.

The CDR3 nucleotides read TGTGCCAGCAGCTTACTAGCGGGGCGATACAATGAGCAGTTCTTC. This encodes CASSLLAGRYNEQFF. The chain recombines TRBV7-9 with TRBJ2-1, with 9 bases aligning to TRBD2. Germline assignment: CDR1 SEHNR and CDR2 FQNEAQ (reference sequence). The CDR3 consists of 15 residues. J gave up 4 bases and V 2 bases, and 3 bases lay outside the gene matches.

This clone was seen only once. J is TRBJ1-4 and V is TRBV29-1; weak D call: TRBD1 (6 bases). Germline V CDR1 and CDR2: SQVTM, ANQGSEA. The CDR3 runs to 14 residues. Deletions cut 6 bases from V and 6 bases from J, with 17 bases between. CDR3 DNA sequence: TGCAGCGTGCAAAGGACAGAATTAGATGAAAAACTGTTTTTT. Translating gives CSVQRTELDEKLFF.

This clone was picked up one time. The J gene is TRBJ2-1, the V gene TRBV5-1, with 13 bases matching TRBD2. Trimming took 4 bases from V and 0 from J; bases not matched to a gene: 4. The CDR3 extends over 17 amino acids. Germline CDR1 SGHRS, CDR2 YFSETQ. The CDR3 here is CASSPGLAGSSYNEQFF. The CDR3 DNA reads as TGCGCCAGCAGCCCGGGACTAGCGGGGAGCTCCTACAATGAGCAGTTCTTC.

The CDR3 region is CASSFTISGDTEAFF. The CDR3 nucleotides are TGTGCCAGCAGTTTTACGATCAGCGGTGACACTGAAGCTTTCTTT. The chain joins TRBV28 to TRBJ1-1; no clear D gene. With 3 bases removed from V and 3 bases from J, the gap between germline ends came to 14 bases. CDR1 is MDHEN, CDR2 SYDVKM, per germline. The CDR3 length is 15 residues. Full variable domain (remainder filled in from reference TRBV28 and TRBJ1-1): DVKVTQSSRYLVKRTGEKVFLECVQDMDHENMFWYRQDPGLGLRLIYFSYDVKMKEKGDIPEGYSVSREKKERFSLILESASTNQTSMYLCASSFTISGDTEAFFGQGTRLTVV.

The J gene is TRBJ2-3, the V gene TRBV5-1, with 10 bases fitting TRBD2. Germline assignment: CDR1 SGHRS and CDR2 YFSETQ. The CDR3 runs 19 residues. V lost 4 bases and J lost 1; bases outside the gene matches: 15. In nucleotides, the CDR3 is TGCGCCAGCAGCCAACAGAACCCACCCGGGACTAGCGGCACAGATACGCAGTATTTT. The encoded protein is CASSQQNPPGTSGTDTQYF.

This sequence joins TRBV6-5 and TRBJ1-2; no definite D call. With 0 bases removed from V and 13 bases from J, the gap between germline ends came to 15 bases. There are 13 residues in the CDR3. Germline CDR1 reads MNHEY; CDR2 reads SVGAGI. In DNA form, the CDR3 reads TGTGCCAGCAGTTACTCGGGCACCCTCGTTATCACCTTC. It yields the protein CASSYSGTLVITF.

This sequence joins TRBV15 and TRBJ1-5; D not certain. Germline CDR1 is LNHNV and CDR2 is YYDKDF (reference sequence). The V and J ends lost 0 bases and 5 bases respectively, with 5 bases between them. The CDR3 runs to 13 residues. DNA for the CDR3: TGTGCCACCAGCAGAGATCGAGATCAGCCCCAGCATTTT. This translates into CATSRDRDQPQHF.